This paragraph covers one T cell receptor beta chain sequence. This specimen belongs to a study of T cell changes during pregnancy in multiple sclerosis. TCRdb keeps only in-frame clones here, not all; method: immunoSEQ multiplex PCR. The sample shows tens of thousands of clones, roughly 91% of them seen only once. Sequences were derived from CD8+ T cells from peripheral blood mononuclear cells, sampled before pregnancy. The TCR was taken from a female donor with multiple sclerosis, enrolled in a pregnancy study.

The CDR3 bases are TGTGCCAGTAGTAACCCAGAAGGAGGCTCCAATGAGCAGTTCTTC. Translated: CASSNPEGGSNEQFF. The J gene is TRBJ2-1, the V gene TRBV19; D is perhaps TRBD2 (5 bases). Germline loops: CDR1 LNHDA, CDR2 SQIVND (reference sequence). The V and J ends lost 4 bases and 6 bases respectively, with 16 bases between them. The CDR3 covers 15 residues.